This TCR beta chain was captured in a study of control samples from healthy donors and cancer patients. The CDR3 totals 16 residues. Germline V gene lookup returns CDR1 SGHVS and CDR2 FQNEAQ. V shed 0 bases and J 5 bases; nucleotides not matched to a gene: 4. Assay: immunoSEQ multiplex PCR; the TCRdb copy retains only in-frame clones and omits some. The sample lists more than 85,000 clones; around 90% were seen once. The receptor was isolated from a woman aged 18-29 years in good health. The sample taken for sequencing was blood. The V call is TRBV7-8, the J call TRBJ1-4, with 9 bases aligning to TRBD1. The CDR3 bases are TGTGCCAGCAGCTTAGCCTCCGGGACAGGGAATGAAAAACTGTTTTTT. Translation: CASSLASGTGNEKLFF. Supplemented by reference TRBV7-8 and TRBJ1-4, the full variable domain reads GAGVSQSPRYKVAKRGQDVALRCDPISGHVSLFWYQQALGQGPEFLTYFQNEAQLDKSGLPSDRFFAERPEGSVSTLKIQRTQQEDSAVYLCASSLASGTGNEKLFFGSGTQLSVL.